This T cell receptor (beta chain) appears in the sequencing data of a study of beta chain features in type 1 diabetes. Findings of the study overall: The study found moderately but significantly shorter TCRB CDR3s in all four CD4+ subsets of Type 1 diabetes patients. Type 1 diabetes patients had fewer VDJ junction insertions and more deletions.

The CDR3 totals 14 residues. CDR1 is SGHTA and CDR2 is FQGNSA in the germline V gene. The V end was cut by 3 bases, the J end by 6 bases, with 11 bases between. As every portion of the isolated RNA was reverse transcribed, the sequencing read expressed TCRB transcripts. Sequenced by immunoSEQ multiplex PCR; TCRdb stores in-frame clones only, minus some. The data hold 600,000 or so clones, with around 11% observed a single time. About this clone: Its antigen remains unidentified.

The rearrangement links TRBV7-2 to TRBJ2-2; D tentatively reads TRBD1 or TRBD2 (5 bases each). Sequencing was done on a sample of naive CD4+ T cells from blood. The sequence derives from a man younger than 40 with type 1 diabetes. DNA of the CDR3: TGTGCCAGCAGCTTCTGGGACGGCTCCGGGGAGCTGTTTTTT. This translates into CASSFWDGSGELFF. Based on the CDR3 plus reference TRBV7-2 and TRBJ2-2, the full variable domain is GAGVSQSPSNKVTEKGKDVELRCDPISGHTALYWYRQSLGQGLEFLIYFQGNSAPDKSGLPSDRFSAERTGGSVSTLTIQRTQQEDSAVYLCASSFWDGSGELFFGEGSRLTVL.